The clone carrying this T cell receptor (beta chain) showed up just a few times. This specimen belongs to a study of Graves' ophthalmopathy and Graves' hyperthyroidism. Transcripts of RNA were the source for amplifying TCR beta CDR3 regions. After a first-round RT-PCR with HTBI primers, a second-round multiplex PCR was run. TCRdb reanalysed the multiplex PCR reads using MiXCR and keeps one entry per CDR3 protein. The sample has about 740,000 distinct CDR3 sequences, around 40% seen once. The V and J ends lost 3 bases and 5 bases respectively, with 10 bases between them. This CDR3 is built from 14 residues. Germline CDR1 is MGHDK and CDR2 is SYGVNS.

The sequenced sample was peripheral blood. This clonotype originated in an adult man with Graves' ophthalmopathy. This chain uses TRBV25-1 with TRBJ1-4; D gene unclear. The CDR3 is CASSDSAGNEKLFF. The CDR3 nucleotides read TGTGCCAGCAGTGATAGTGCCGGGAATGAAAAACTGTTTTTT.